Below, one TCR beta chain is given with its context. Its antigen is unknown. Assay used: immunoSEQ multiplex PCR; TCRdb lists only in-frame clones, some missing. The sample comprises about 19,000 clones, more than 65% of which are singletons, and just over 25% rests with the top ten. This sample is part of a study of T cells in tumors after PD-1 blockade. Study details: Prior checkpoint blockade, systemic immunosuppressant use, or anti-cancer therapy within 4 weeks excluded patients. Daily vismodegib 150 mg continued in a subset of anti-PD-1-treated patients. On average, peripheral blood gave around 110,000 TCR templates and 35,000 or so unique clonotypes.

General study findings and limits: Some novel exhausted tumor clones appeared in pre-treatment blood, suggesting peripheral recruitment.

This TCR was sampled from a human donor with advanced basal cell or squamous cell carcinoma (not recorded which). Here the sequenced sample was PBMCs, taken after anti-PD-1 therapy.

CDR3 sequence (DNA): TGTGCCAGCAGTGAAGGGGTAAAAGAGACCCAGTACTTC. Its translation: CASSEGVKETQYF. J is TRBJ2-5 and V is TRBV2; the D is unclear. This CDR3 is built from 13 residues. The ends were cut back, 1 base at V and 3 bases at J, with 6 bases in the middle. CDR1 is SNHLY, CDR2 FYNNEI, per germline.